This is a list of T cell receptor beta chains from one sample in a study of metastatic and nonmetastatic thyroid tumors. From the PCR reads, TCRdb re-called clones with MiXCR. The sample records a few thousand clones, about a third being singletons. Material: adjacent normal tissue. The receptors were sampled from a female donor with papillary thyroid cancer or a benign thyroid nodule (not recorded which). Some clones in this sample may be carry-over from other donors' samples. CDR3s include the opening cysteine and the closing phenylalanine or tryptophan. The D gene is left open where the match is weak. For some rows the clone size is stated as once, few or many, or as a class when expanded; others skip it.

abundance: NA; j_gene: TRBJ2-5; v_gene: TRBV20-1; d_gene: TRBD2; CDR3nt: TGCAGTGCTAGAACGTGCGGGAGGCCGGAGACCCAGTACTTC; CDR3aa: CSARTCGRPETQYF
abundance: few; j_gene: TRBJ1-1; v_gene: TRBV28; d_gene: NA; CDR3nt: TGTGCCAGCAGCTCTGTGAACACTGAAGCTTTCTTT; CDR3aa: CASSSVNTEAFF
abundance: NA; j_gene: TRBJ2-7; v_gene: TRBV20-1; d_gene: NA; CDR3nt: TGCAGTGCCCGCCTCCCGTCCGAGCAGTACTTC; CDR3aa: CSARLPSEQYF
abundance: few; j_gene: TRBJ1-2; v_gene: TRBV28; d_gene: NA; CDR3nt: TGTGCCAGCAGTCCCCGTAGCTATGGCTACACCTTC; CDR3aa: CASSPRSYGYTF
abundance: NA; j_gene: TRBJ1-2; v_gene: TRBV6-4; d_gene: TRBD1; CDR3nt: TGTGCCAGCAGGGCACAGGGACAGGGGACCTATGGCTACACCTTC; CDR3aa: CASRAQGQGTYGYTF
abundance: few; j_gene: TRBJ1-1; v_gene: TRBV6-2/TRBV6-3; d_gene: NA; CDR3nt: TGTGCCAGCAGCCCCGCCGATGCGGGAAAGAGCACTGAAGCTTTCTTT; CDR3aa: CASSPADAGKSTEAFF
abundance: large; j_gene: TRBJ1-5; v_gene: TRBV28; d_gene: NA; CDR3nt: TGTGCCAGCAGTTTTGACAGCAATCAGCCCCAGCATTTT; CDR3aa: CASSFDSNQPQHF
abundance: large; j_gene: TRBJ1-5; v_gene: TRBV6-1; d_gene: NA; CDR3nt: TGTGCCAGCAGTGAAATGGGGCAGCCCAATCAGCCCCAGCATTTT; CDR3aa: CASSEMGQPNQPQHF
abundance: medium-sized; j_gene: TRBJ1-5; v_gene: TRBV29-1; d_gene: TRBD1; CDR3nt: TGCAGCGTTGTGACAGGGACCAGCAATCAGCCCCAGCATTTT; CDR3aa: CSVVTGTSNQPQHF
abundance: NA; j_gene: TRBJ1-4; v_gene: TRBV2; d_gene: NA; CDR3nt: TGTGCCAGCAGCGGGGGACGGGCGAATGAAAAACTGTTTTTT; CDR3aa: CASSGGRANEKLFF
abundance: hyperexpanded; j_gene: TRBJ2-2; v_gene: TRBV6-1; d_gene: TRBD2; CDR3nt: TGTGCCAGCAGTCACAAAGGACTAGCGGGCACCGGGGAGCTGTTTTTT; CDR3aa: CASSHKGLAGTGELFF
abundance: NA; j_gene: TRBJ2-1; v_gene: TRBV2; d_gene: NA; CDR3nt: TGTGCCAGCGGGGTCTGGGCGGGGTACAATGAGCAGTTCTTC; CDR3aa: CASGVWAGYNEQFF
abundance: NA; j_gene: TRBJ2-2; v_gene: TRBV7-3; d_gene: TRBD1; CDR3nt: TGTGCCAGCAGCTCGGGACAGTCAAGGGGGGAGCTGTTTTTT; CDR3aa: CASSSGQSRGELFF
abundance: NA; j_gene: TRBJ2-5; v_gene: TRBV3-1; d_gene: TRBD2; CDR3nt: TGTGCCAGCAGCCAGTGGGCGGGGAATGCGGGAGTAGGGCGGGTGACCCAGTACTTC; CDR3aa: CASSQWAGNAGVGRVTQYF
abundance: few; j_gene: TRBJ1-1; v_gene: TRBV6-1; d_gene: NA; CDR3nt: TGTGCCAGCAGTCCCCGGCAGGCGGGTTTTTTTGTCACTGAAGCTTTCTTT; CDR3aa: CASSPRQAGFFVTEAFF
abundance: many; j_gene: TRBJ2-7; v_gene: TRBV28; d_gene: NA; CDR3nt: TGTGCCAGCAGTACTGTCGACTACGAGCAGTACTTC; CDR3aa: CASSTVDYEQYF